This T cell receptor (beta chain) was found in a study of cytomegalovirus exposure and HLA in healthy donors. Study-wide context: As released early, the data held roughly 85 million unique TCRs from HLA-typed donors.

The PCR was carried out with 60 Vbeta primers and 13 Jbeta primers. Clones were sequenced by immunoSEQ multiplex PCR, and TCRdb holds only the in-frame ones, with some missing. The sample consists of 160,000 or so clones, approximately 80% of them appearing once. As for this clone: Antigen specificity is unknown.

The study's findings and limits: Analyzed later, most CMV-associated TCR beta chains appeared HLA-restricted.

Germline CDR1 and CDR2: MNHEY and SMNVEV (reference sequence). The V end lost 2 bases, the J end lost 2 bases, and 6 bases lay between the germline ends. The CDR3 spans 13 residues. This chain connects TRBV27 to TRBJ1-2, with a tentative D call TRBD1 (5 bases). The sequence was obtained from a woman aged 50 to 65 in good health and CMV-seropositive. Sample: PBMCs. The CDR3 spells CASSLGGNYGYTF. CDR3 coding DNA: TGTGCCAGCAGTTTAGGGGGGAACTATGGCTACACCTTC.